Below, one T cell receptor (beta chain) is given with its context. This sample was taken from a study of technical replicates of blood from a handful of donors. V was clipped by 6 bases and J by 4 bases, with 2 bases between them. Germline values: CDR1 SNHLY, CDR2 FYNNEI. The CDR3 length is 10 residues. TCRdb keeps only in-frame clones here, not all; method: immunoSEQ multiplex PCR. The sample contains some 77,000 clones, 90% to 95% of which appear only once. The chain is built from TRBV2 and TRBJ2-3; D ambiguous. Sequences were obtained from T cells isolated from PBMCs. The sequence came from a human donor in good health. The DNA for the CDR3 is TGTGCCAGCAGCTCAGATACGCAGTATTTT. This sequence encodes CASSSDTQYF.